Presented here are 17 T cell receptor beta chains from one specimen sequenced in a study of CD4 T cells in relation to SARS-CoV-2 and coronaviruses. Antigens for these TCRs are unknown. Only in-frame clones appear in the TCRdb table, and some are missing; sequencing was by immunoSEQ multiplex PCR. Among about 38,000 clones listed, under 85% were seen once. Specimen: memory CD4+ T cells from PBMCs, cultured in vitro. These TCRs come from an adult with COVID-19.

The CDR3, as DNA: TGTGCCAGCAGACGACAGGGGCAAGAGACCCAGTACTTC. Its protein product is CASRRQGQETQYF. V and J are TRBV28 and TRBJ2-5; TRBD1 matches at 8 bases. V trimming: 6 bases; J trimming: 2 bases; junction bases outside the gene matches: 2. In germline, CDR1 is MDHEN, CDR2 SYDVKM. The CDR3 consists of 13 residues. Full variable domain (remainder filled in from reference TRBV28 and TRBJ2-5): DVKVTQSSRYLVKRTGEKVFLECVQDMDHENMFWYRQDPGLGLRLIYFSYDVKMKEKGDIPEGYSVSREKKERFSLILESASTNQTSMYLCASRRQGQETQYFGPGTRLLVL.

The chain has TRBV3-1 (or the pseudogene TRBV3-2) and TRBJ2-3; 7 bases agree with TRBD2. The CDR3 covers 15 residues. The V and J ends lost 1 base and 6 bases, in that order; junction bases with no gene match: 7. Germline V lookup: CDR1 LGHDT, CDR2 YNNKEL (reference sequence). CDR3 bases: TGTGCCAGCAGCCAAGGGGGAGGGACGTCGGATACGCAGTATTTT. Translation gives CASSQGGGTSDTQYF.

The gene calls are TRBV6-5 and TRBJ1-4, with 10 bases identical to TRBD1. The germline CDR1 and CDR2 sequences are MNHEY and SVGAGI. V was clipped by 0 bases and J by 6 bases; unmatched bases: 1. The CDR3 has 15 amino acids. The CDR3 nucleotides read TGTGCCAGCAGTTACTCCGGGACAGGGGATGAAAAACTGTTTTTT. Protein product: CASSYSGTGDEKLFF.

This sequence joins TRBV12-3 or TRBV12-4 and TRBJ1-1, with D possibly TRBD1 on 6 matching bases. Trimming removed 7 bases from V and 11 bases from J, with 17 bases in between. The CDR3 contains 12 residues. The CDR3 coding sequence is TGTGCCAGCACCAAAGGGGGAGGTCAGGCTTTCTTT. Translation: CASTKGGGQAFF.

The chain is built from TRBV4-3 and TRBJ2-7; 8 nucleotides align to TRBD2. CDR3 length equals 15 residues. Germline V CDR1 and CDR2: LGHNA, YSLEER. The V gene end was trimmed by 3 bases and the J gene end by 7 bases; junction bases not matched to a gene: 11. Here the CDR3 reads CASSQFAGGKQEQYF. CDR3 nucleotides: TGCGCCAGCAGCCAGTTTGCGGGAGGTAAACAGGAGCAGTACTTC.

The DNA for the CDR3 is TGTGCCAGCAGCTTGTCCGGGACTAGCTTCTCGGGGACCCAGTACTTC. It yields the protein CASSLSGTSFSGTQYF. The rearrangement uses TRBV5-5 and TRBJ2-5, with 9 bases identical to TRBD2. The CDR3 is made up of 16 amino acids. Germline V CDR1 and CDR2: SGHKS, YYEKEE (reference sequence). The V and J ends lost 1 base and 7 bases, in that order; junction bases with no gene match: 11.

CDR3 DNA sequence: TGCAGTGCTAGTGTCCTAGCGGGAGCTCCAATGGACCAAGAGACCCAGTACTTC. It translates to CSASVLAGAPMDQETQYF. The chain recombines TRBV20-1 with TRBJ2-5; TRBD2 agrees at 10 bases. This CDR3 contains 18 residues. V trimming: 3 bases; J trimming: 0 bases; junction bases outside the gene matches: 13. Germline lookup yields CDR1 DFQATT and CDR2 SNEGSKA (reference sequence).

The chain is built from TRBV7-9 and TRBJ2-7; no definite D call. Between the trimmed V and J ends, which lost 4 bases and 4 bases, there was a span of 8 bases. CDR1 and CDR2 from the germline V gene are SEHNR and FQNEAQ (reference sequence). The CDR3 is made up of 12 amino acids. DNA for the CDR3: TGTGCCAGCAGCTCAGAAAAATACGAGCAGTACTTC. Translation: CASSSEKYEQYF. Variable domain in full (rest from reference TRBV7-9 and TRBJ2-7): DTGVSQNPRHKITKRGQNVTFRCDPISEHNRLYWYRQTLGQGPEFLTYFQNEAQLEKSRLLSDRFSAERPKGSFSTLEIQRTEQGDSAMYLCASSSEKYEQYFGPGTRLTVT.

The rearrangement links TRBV28 to TRBJ1-2; tentative D call: TRBD1 (6 bases). Germline lookup yields CDR1 MDHEN and CDR2 SYDVKM. This CDR3 comprises 17 residues. V lost 1 base, J lost 4 bases, and 19 bases lay in between. The CDR3 coding sequence is TGTGCCAGCAGTTTATCTCTCTGGTTGGGGGCGGGCTATGGCTACACCTTC. Translated, it gives CASSLSLWLGAGYGYTF.

The rearrangement uses TRBV28 and TRBJ1-3; the D gene is possibly TRBD1 (6 bases). From germline, CDR1 is MDHEN and CDR2 SYDVKM. The CDR3 contains 15 residues. The ends were cut back, 2 bases at V and 1 base at J, with 9 bases in the middle. The CDR3 loop is CASSLPGTSGNTIYF. DNA of the CDR3: TGTGCCAGCAGTTTACCCGGGACATCTGGAAACACCATATATTTT.

This rearrangement joins TRBV18 to TRBJ2-1; TRBD2 agrees at 11 bases. J gave up 8 bases and V 0 bases, and 15 bases lay outside the gene matches. Germline V gene sequence: CDR1 KGHSH, CDR2 LQKENI. The CDR3 has 19 residues. The CDR3 nucleotides are TGTGCCAGCTCACCACCTTTTAAGCTAGCGGGAGGCCTACTGGATGAGCAGTTCTTC. This codes for CASSPPFKLAGGLLDEQFF.

This chain connects TRBV6-5 to TRBJ2-2, with 9 nucleotides matching TRBD2. The CDR3 runs 15 residues. Unmatched junction bases numbered 1, after V lost 2 bases and J lost 3 bases. Germline V gene sequence: CDR1 MNHEY, CDR2 SVGAGI. The CDR3 loop reads CASSYGTSHTGELFF. CDR3 in DNA: TGTGCCAGCAGTTACGGGACTAGCCACACCGGGGAGCTGTTTTTT.

In this sample, this clone turned up a few times. This rearrangement joins TRBV27 to TRBJ1-4, with D hard to call. Germline CDR1 and CDR2: MNHEY and SMNVEV (reference sequence). The V end was cut by 5 bases, the J end by 4 bases, with 20 bases between. The CDR3 loop spans 17 amino acids. The CDR3 here is CASSVKYPFSHNEKLFF. The CDR3 DNA follows: TGTGCCAGCAGTGTCAAGTACCCATTCTCTCATAATGAAAAACTGTTTTTT.

This chain uses TRBV7-8 with TRBJ2-5; TRBD2 might be the D (5 bases). The CDR3 sequence is 13 residues long. Germline V gene lookup returns CDR1 SGHVS and CDR2 FQNEAQ. V dropped 5 bases and J dropped 4 bases, with 11 bases sitting between them. CDR3 in DNA: TGTGCCAGCAGCCGCGGGCATGGAGAGACCCAGTACTTC. Encoded protein: CASSRGHGETQYF.

The chain has TRBV27 and TRBJ2-1, with a weak D call TRBD2 (6 bases). V was trimmed by 3 bases and J by 5 bases, leaving 8 bases between them. Germline V gene sequence: CDR1 MNHEY, CDR2 SMNVEV (reference sequence). The CDR3 has 13 residues. In DNA form, the CDR3 reads TGTGCCAGCAGTTTTAGGAGGGACAATGAGCAGTTCTTC. This encodes CASSFRRDNEQFF.

Turning to this clone: In the same sample, other DNA sequences code for this CDR3. The chain carries TRBV30 and TRBJ2-7; 9 bases fit TRBD1. The J segment lost 3 bases and the V segment lost 1 base, leaving 4 bases of the junction unmatched. The CDR3 is 14 residues long. Germline V gene sequence: CDR1 GTSNPN, CDR2 SVGIG (reference sequence). CDR3 residues: CAWSAGTGSYEQYF. As DNA, the CDR3 is TGTGCCTGGAGTGCCGGGACAGGGAGCTACGAGCAGTACTTC.

The CDR3 loop is CASSGGTSTYNEQFF. The DNA of the CDR3 is TGTGCCAGCAGCGGGGGGACTAGTACCTACAATGAGCAGTTCTTC. The rearrangement links TRBV6-5 to TRBJ2-1; 8 bases line up with TRBD2. The CDR3 runs to 15 residues. The V gene's germline CDR1 is MNHEY and CDR2 SVGAGI. J was trimmed by 2 bases and V by 6 bases; bases with no gene match: 6.